The 9 T cell receptor beta chains presented below share a single source sample, sequenced in a study of blood T cell repertoires in COVID-19 (TCRdb year 2020). Library preparation was by the immunoSEQ multiplex PCR assay. TCRdb obtained this table from immuneACCESS and retained in-frame rearrangements with V and J assigned. These tables miss some clones; where compared with another copy, unresolved V genes account for less than half of the shortfall, and the remainder is unexplained. The sample table records roughly 280,000 clones; about 86% of these occur just once. The ten largest clones capture less than 4% of the sample. Material for sequencing was peripheral blood. The origin of the receptors is a man younger than 30 with active or convalescent COVID-19.

The chain uses TRBV6-5 and TRBJ2-1; D is uncertain. The CDR3 covers 16 residues. The germline V gene encodes CDR1 MNHEY and CDR2 SVGAGI. V was cut by 0 bases and J by 0 bases, with 9 bases left in between. The CDR3 protein is CASSYSSHLSYNEQFF. The CDR3 bases are TGTGCCAGCAGTTACTCTAGCCACCTCTCCTACAATGAGCAGTTCTTC.

The CDR3 reads CASSLFSNQPQHF. The CDR3 DNA is TGTGCCAGCAGTCTTTTTAGCAATCAGCCCCAGCATTTT. The chain uses TRBV12-3 or TRBV12-4 and TRBJ1-5; the D is unclear. The CDR3 has 13 amino acids. Trimming removed 5 bases at V and 0 bases at J, with 5 bases between.

This chain joins TRBV5-1 and TRBJ2-1, with 12 bases fitting TRBD2. CDR3 length equals 15 residues. Germline assignment: CDR1 SGHRS and CDR2 YFSETQ. V shed 0 bases and J 5 bases; nucleotides not matched to a gene: 0. This CDR3 is CASSLGTSGNNEQFF. In DNA, the CDR3 is TGCGCCAGCAGCTTGGGGACTAGCGGGAACAATGAGCAGTTCTTC.

The chain carries TRBV7-3 and TRBJ2-1; D remains ambiguous. Germline V gene sequence: CDR1 SGHTA, CDR2 FQGTGA. Deletions cut 2 bases from V and 9 bases from J, with 8 bases between. The CDR3 is 12 amino acids. CDR3 sequence (DNA): TGTGCCAGCAGCTTATCAGGCTCTGAGCAGTTCTTC. Translating gives CASSLSGSEQFF.

The chain uses TRBV4-1 and TRBJ2-4; D may be TRBD2 (5 bases). In germline, CDR1 is MGHRA, CDR2 YSYEKL. CDR3 length equals 15 residues. V lost 8 bases and J 1 base, leaving 15 bases between the germline ends. This chain's CDR3 is CASQADRFAKNIQYF. CDR3 DNA: TGCGCCAGCCAAGCGGACCGCTTTGCCAAAAACATTCAGTACTTC.

This clone was detected only once. The V gene is TRBV5-1, the J gene TRBJ2-1; TRBD2 agrees at 10 bases. Looked up from germline, CDR1 is SGHRS and CDR2 is YFSETQ. CDR3 length equals 15 residues. Trimming removed 4 bases from V and 8 bases from J; junction bases left unmatched: 9. This CDR3 reads CASSAQRGGRDEQFF. DNA of the CDR3: TGCGCCAGCAGCGCACAGCGGGGGGGCCGGGATGAGCAGTTCTTC.

V is TRBV12-3 or TRBV12-4 and J is TRBJ1-5; tentative D call: TRBD1 (6 bases). The CDR3 runs to 12 residues. V was trimmed by 6 bases and J by 6 bases, leaving 9 bases between them. CDR3 sequence reads: CASRGATQPQHF. The CDR3 DNA reads as TGTGCCAGCAGGGGGGCGACTCAGCCCCAGCATTTT.

This clone was seen a handful of times. CDR3 coding DNA: TGCGCCAGCAGCTCCACTAGTCAGAACACTGAAGCTTTCTTT. Translating it yields CASSSTSQNTEAFF. The chain combines TRBV5-1 with TRBJ1-1, with D unresolved. CDR1 and CDR2 from the germline V gene are SGHRS and YFSETQ. The length of the CDR3 is 14 residues. Trimming took off 3 bases at V and 1 base at J, with 10 bases between the two ends. Based on the CDR3 plus reference TRBV5-1 and TRBJ1-1, the full variable domain is KAGVTQTPRYLIKTRGQQVTLSCSPISGHRSVSWYQQTPGQGLQFLFEYFSETQRNKGNFPGRFSGRQFSNSRSEMNVSTLELGDSALYLCASSSTSQNTEAFFGQGTRLTVV.

The chain carries TRBV9 and TRBJ2-1, with a possible D match to TRBD2 (5 bases). CDR1 and CDR2 from the germline V gene are SGDLS and YYNGEE. This CDR3 is built from 16 residues. V dropped 4 bases and J dropped 1 base, with 15 bases sitting between them. The CDR3 nucleotides are TGTGCCAGCAGCCCCGGGGAGACCGTTTCCTACAATGAGCAGTTCTTC. This translates into CASSPGETVSYNEQFF. The full variable domain, its missing parts supplied by reference TRBV9 and TRBJ2-1, is DSGVTQTPKHLITATGQRVTLRCSPRSGDLSVYWYQQSLDQGLQFLIQYYNGEERAKGNILERFSAQQFPDLHSELNLSSLELGDSALYFCASSPGETVSYNEQFFGPGTRLTVL.